Listed below are T cell receptor beta chains from one sample, sequenced in a study of shared clonotypes between healthy human individuals. TCRdb's copy holds only in-frame clones and misses some; the assay was immunoSEQ multiplex PCR. Seen here are hundreds of thousands of clones, around two thirds observed once, and the top ten hold 1.7%. The sample comprised memory CD4+ T cells sorted from blood. The receptors shown here come from a woman aged 25 to 39 in good health. The CDR3 runs from the conserved cysteine through the conserved F or W. The order of the fields is D gene, V gene, J gene, CDR3 protein. A D gene is named only where the DNA matches it firmly.

d_call: TRBD1; v_call: TRBV29-1; j_call: TRBJ1-1; cdr3_aa: CSVRTDRGAEAFF
d_call: TRBD1; v_call: TRBV18; j_call: TRBJ2-7; cdr3_aa: CASSPTGREQYF
d_call: TRBD1; v_call: TRBV11-2; j_call: TRBJ1-2; cdr3_aa: CASTNDRGGYGYTF
d_call: TRBD2; v_call: TRBV6-4; j_call: TRBJ2-2; cdr3_aa: CASRTSGSGSGELFF
d_call: NA; v_call: TRBV7-3; j_call: TRBJ2-1; cdr3_aa: CASSLDGTHEQFF
d_call: TRBD2; v_call: TRBV6-6; j_call: TRBJ2-1; cdr3_aa: CASMWLADNEQFF
d_call: NA; v_call: TRBV30; j_call: TRBJ2-3; cdr3_aa: CAWSVPGTDTQYF
d_call: NA; v_call: TRBV7-6; j_call: TRBJ2-5; cdr3_aa: CASSPLRGYQETQYF
d_call: NA; v_call: TRBV10-2; j_call: TRBJ1-2; cdr3_aa: CASSERGRNYGYTF
d_call: NA; v_call: TRBV5-1; j_call: TRBJ2-5; cdr3_aa: CASSLDRGGQETQYF
d_call: TRBD1; v_call: TRBV5-4; j_call: TRBJ2-5; cdr3_aa: CASSLGQVEIGTQYF
d_call: NA; v_call: TRBV19; j_call: TRBJ2-5; cdr3_aa: CASSPLNGAETQYF
d_call: TRBD1; v_call: TRBV30; j_call: TRBJ1-3; cdr3_aa: CACKSGTGRGNTIYF
d_call: NA; v_call: TRBV6-5; j_call: TRBJ1-5; cdr3_aa: CASSARGGPQHF
d_call: TRBD1; v_call: TRBV28; j_call: TRBJ1-1; cdr3_aa: CASRTPGQTRSEAFF
d_call: NA; v_call: TRBV6-1; j_call: TRBJ2-7; cdr3_aa: CASAVASSYEQYF
d_call: NA; v_call: TRBV6-5; j_call: TRBJ2-1; cdr3_aa: CASSYSASRSLGAQFF
d_call: TRBD2; v_call: TRBV7-2; j_call: TRBJ2-7; cdr3_aa: CASSLAPGLAGVGEQYF
d_call: TRBD2; v_call: TRBV6-6; j_call: TRBJ2-1; cdr3_aa: CASSITSGSINEQFF
d_call: TRBD2; v_call: TRBV5-1; j_call: TRBJ2-3; cdr3_aa: CASSLIAGGNTDTQYF
d_call: NA; v_call: TRBV10-2; j_call: TRBJ2-2; cdr3_aa: CASNGFTNTGELFF
d_call: TRBD1; v_call: TRBV19; j_call: TRBJ2-1; cdr3_aa: CASSPGQAVNEQFF
d_call: TRBD2; v_call: TRBV5-1; j_call: TRBJ2-7; cdr3_aa: CASSLEGRAYEQYF
d_call: TRBD1; v_call: TRBV5-8; j_call: TRBJ1-2; cdr3_aa: CASSRTGYYGYTF
d_call: NA; v_call: TRBV29-1; j_call: TRBJ2-5; cdr3_aa: CSAFQGGGETQYF
d_call: NA; v_call: TRBV28; j_call: TRBJ2-2; cdr3_aa: CASSLYGRGGGELFF
d_call: NA; v_call: TRBV7-9; j_call: TRBJ1-3; cdr3_aa: CASTAAGSGNTIYF
d_call: NA; v_call: TRBV6-5; j_call: TRBJ1-1; cdr3_aa: CASSFNPGAGETEAFF
d_call: NA; v_call: TRBV28; j_call: TRBJ2-1; cdr3_aa: CASSPYLVPEQFF
d_call: NA; v_call: TRBV5-1; j_call: TRBJ2-7; cdr3_aa: CASSLRLAGVSGEQYF
d_call: NA; v_call: TRBV7-7; j_call: TRBJ2-7; cdr3_aa: CASRPTSSGPPYEQYF
d_call: NA; v_call: TRBV5-1; j_call: TRBJ2-6; cdr3_aa: CASSESLGANVLTF
d_call: NA; v_call: TRBV5-1; j_call: TRBJ2-7; cdr3_aa: CASRIDGEQYF
d_call: TRBD2; v_call: TRBV7-2; j_call: TRBJ2-7; cdr3_aa: CASSLSLAGGREQYF
d_call: TRBD1; v_call: TRBV5-4; j_call: TRBJ2-1; cdr3_aa: CASSLDVGTGLNEQFF
d_call: TRBD2; v_call: TRBV10-3; j_call: TRBJ2-3; cdr3_aa: CAISDELAGSDTQYF
d_call: TRBD1; v_call: TRBV5-1; j_call: TRBJ2-4; cdr3_aa: CASSSSTGTVTKNIQYF
d_call: NA; v_call: TRBV5-6; j_call: TRBJ2-4; cdr3_aa: CASSFSGAKNIQYF
d_call: NA; v_call: TRBV6-1; j_call: TRBJ2-7; cdr3_aa: CASTRDPQVGEQYF
d_call: NA; v_call: TRBV15; j_call: TRBJ2-2; cdr3_aa: CATSKSLNTGELFF
d_call: NA; v_call: TRBV19; j_call: TRBJ1-2; cdr3_aa: CASSMAQSEVYGYTF
d_call: NA; v_call: TRBV28; j_call: TRBJ2-7; cdr3_aa: CASSLSGGLGEQYF
d_call: NA; v_call: TRBV29-1; j_call: TRBJ2-3; cdr3_aa: CSVGARREPDTQYF
d_call: NA; v_call: TRBV6-6; j_call: TRBJ2-3; cdr3_aa: CASREGSISTDTQYF
d_call: NA; v_call: TRBV2; j_call: TRBJ2-3; cdr3_aa: CASSVADPGTQYF
d_call: NA; v_call: TRBV29-1; j_call: TRBJ1-1; cdr3_aa: CSAPAGGTEAFF
d_call: NA; v_call: TRBV9; j_call: TRBJ2-1; cdr3_aa: CASSPSTPQTGLKYNEQFF
d_call: NA; v_call: TRBV18; j_call: TRBJ1-1; cdr3_aa: CASSPQENTEAFF
d_call: TRBD2; v_call: TRBV7-2; j_call: TRBJ2-1; cdr3_aa: CASSLAVAGGDNEQFF
d_call: TRBD2; v_call: TRBV19; j_call: TRBJ2-1; cdr3_aa: CASTHSRTSGSSEQFF
d_call: TRBD1; v_call: TRBV27; j_call: TRBJ1-1; cdr3_aa: CASSYRGTTEAFF
d_call: NA; v_call: TRBV28; j_call: TRBJ1-1; cdr3_aa: CASSLVVTEAFF